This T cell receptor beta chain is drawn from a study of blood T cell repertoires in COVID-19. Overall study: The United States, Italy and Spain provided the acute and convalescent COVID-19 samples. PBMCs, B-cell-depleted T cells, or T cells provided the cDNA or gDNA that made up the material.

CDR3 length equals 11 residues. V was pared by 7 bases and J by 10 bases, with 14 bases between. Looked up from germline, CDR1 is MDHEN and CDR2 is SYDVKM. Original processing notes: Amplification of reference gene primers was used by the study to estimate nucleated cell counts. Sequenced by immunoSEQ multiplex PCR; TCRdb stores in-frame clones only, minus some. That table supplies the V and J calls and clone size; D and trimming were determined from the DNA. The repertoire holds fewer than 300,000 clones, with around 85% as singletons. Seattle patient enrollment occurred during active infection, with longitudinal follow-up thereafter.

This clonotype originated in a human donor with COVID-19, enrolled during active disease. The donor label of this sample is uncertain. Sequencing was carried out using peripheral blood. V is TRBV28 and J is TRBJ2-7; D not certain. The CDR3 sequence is CASNRQDKQYF. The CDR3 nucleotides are TGTGCCAGCAATCGCCAGGATAAACAGTACTTC.